The present T cell receptor (beta chain) was sequenced within a study of T cell responses to AZD1222 COVID-19 vaccine. Findings and limits, study-wide: Baseline testing showed seropositivity in only 5 or 6 AZD1222 recipients. Unmutated variant regions are reportedly the target of nearly half of TCRs that are spike-specific. Spike-specific TCRs gained breadth and depth after people received two AZD1222 doses. The peak T cell response came first, and repertoires were sampled only after it.

Trimming pared 5 bases from V and 8 bases from J, leaving 9 bases between. The CDR3 runs to 11 residues. The assay was immunoSEQ multiplex PCR, and TCRdb's table has in-frame clones only and misses some. The table has 100,000 to 120,000 clones, about 81% seen once. About this clone itself: The antigen remains unidentified.

The TCR originated in an adult in good health. Here the sequenced sample was peripheral blood, taken on day 0 of AZD1222 vaccination. The V gene is TRBV12-3 or TRBV12-4, the J gene TRBJ1-1, with unresolved D. The CDR3 loop reads CASSAGLEAFF. CDR3 bases: TGTGCCAGCAGTGCCGGGTTAGAAGCTTTCTTT.